The 20 T cell receptor beta chains in this list originate from one sample, sequenced in a study of Ad26.COV2.S vaccination and SARS-CoV-2 variants. The treatment denotes: 19 received Ad26.COV2.S at low or high dose, single or two shots; about 5 received placebo; per-sample allocation not given. Sampling was performed 63 days after the first vaccine or placebo injection. Profiled with immunoSEQ multiplex PCR; TCRdb holds only in-frame clones, not every one. Among around 250,000 clones, approximately 88% were seen once, and the ten largest hold just under 3%. The specimen was peripheral blood, collected in a trial of Ad26.COV2.S vaccine versus placebo. Source of these receptors: a person aged 18-65 years who received the Ad26.COV2.S COVID-19 vaccine or a placebo.

The chain joins TRBV13 to TRBJ2-1, with 7 bases that match TRBD1. The germline V gene has CDR1 PRHDT and CDR2 FYEKMQ (reference sequence). Trimming took 4 bases from V and 6 from J; bases not matched to a gene: 6. CDR3 length: 14 amino acids. CDR3 DNA sequence: TGTGCCAGCAGCTACTACAGGGGCGTCAATGAGCAGTTCTTC. Translation: CASSYYRGVNEQFF. Drawing the rest from reference TRBV13 and TRBJ2-1, the complete variable domain is AAGVIQSPRHLIKEKRETATLKCYPIPRHDTVYWYQQGPGQDPQFLISFYEKMQSDKGSIPDRFSAQQFSDYHSELNMSSLELGDSALYFCASSYYRGVNEQFFGPGTRLTVL.

This clone was seen more than once but under ten times. This chain links TRBV11-3 with TRBJ2-1; TRBD1 aligns across 9 bases. The CDR3 consists of 14 residues. The germline gives CDR1 SGHNT, CDR2 YENEEA. J lost 5 bases, V lost 5 bases, and 4 bases had no gene match. The CDR3 spells CASSRTGVDNEQFF. Here the CDR3 DNA reads TGTGCCAGCAGCCGGACAGGGGTGGACAATGAGCAGTTCTTC.

The genes are TRBV3-1 (or the pseudogene TRBV3-2) and TRBJ1-3, with D possibly TRBD1 on 6 matching bases. Trimming cost V 6 bases and J 2 bases, with 17 bases left between them. CDR3 length: 16 amino acids. Germline CDR1 is LGHDT and CDR2 is YNNKEL (reference sequence). CDR3 bases: TGTGCCAGCAGTCGGGACAAACAGATAGCTGGAAACACCATATATTTT. This gives the protein CASSRDKQIAGNTIYF.

DNA for the CDR3: TGCGCCAGCAGCCAAGACAGGGCCAGTCAGCCCCAGCATTTT. Its protein product is CASSQDRASQPQHF. The genes are TRBV4-3 and TRBJ1-5, with D possibly TRBD1 on 5 matching bases. The ends were cut back, 0 bases at V and 6 bases at J, with 9 bases in the middle. The CDR3 loop spans 14 amino acids. Germline V gives CDR1 LGHNA, CDR2 YSLEER.

The gene calls are TRBV30 and TRBJ1-2; D is unresolved. The germline CDR1 and CDR2 sequences are GTSNPN and SVGIG (reference sequence). The CDR3 length is 13 residues. V lost 2 bases to trimming and J lost 4 bases, with 11 bases between them. The CDR3 loop is CAWSPQAGYGYTF. CDR3 DNA: TGTGCCTGGAGTCCCCAGGCCGGCTATGGCTACACCTTC.

The gene calls are TRBV3-1 (or the pseudogene TRBV3-2) and TRBJ2-5, with D perhaps TRBD2 (6 bases). Germline V gene sequence: CDR1 LGHDT, CDR2 YNNKEL (reference sequence). Between the trimmed V and J ends, which lost 0 bases and 5 bases, there was a span of 10 bases. The CDR3 sequence is 14 residues long. The CDR3 DNA reads as TGTGCCAGCAGCCAAGAGCGGGGTGGGGAGACCCAGTACTTC. This sequence encodes CASSQERGGETQYF.

The V call is TRBV5-1, the J call TRBJ1-2, with D uncertain. The CDR3 is 14 residues long. Trimming shortened V by 0 bases and J by 4 bases, and 10 bases separated the two germline ends. The V gene's germline CDR1 is SGHRS and CDR2 YFSETQ. The CDR3 DNA reads TGCGCCAGCAGCTTGGATTCAAGCCGCTATGGCTACACCTTC. Its translation: CASSLDSSRYGYTF.

The V and J genes are TRBV6-1 and TRBJ2-5; D perhaps matches TRBD2 (7 bases). The CDR3 sequence is 15 residues long. V shed 2 bases and J shed 5 bases, with 15 bases lying between them. The germline gives CDR1 MNHNS, CDR2 SASEGT. The CDR3 protein is CASSERRGPGETQYF. For the CDR3, the DNA is TGTGCCAGCAGTGAACGGCGGGGGCCAGGGGAGACCCAGTACTTC.

The chain links TRBV19 to TRBJ1-1; a possible D gene is TRBD1 (5 bases). The CDR3 is 14 amino acids. Germline CDR1 reads LNHDA; CDR2 reads SQIVND (reference sequence). The V end lost 6 bases, the J end lost 4 bases, and 15 bases lay between the germline ends. The CDR3, as DNA: TGTGCCAGTAGACTCTTGGGGGGAATCACTGAAGCTTTCTTT. Amino acid sequence: CASRLLGGITEAFF.

The chain is built from TRBV11-2 and TRBJ2-7; TRBD2 aligns across 13 bases. This CDR3 comprises 16 residues. CDR1 is SGHAT and CDR2 is FQNNGV in the germline V gene. With V trimmed by 1 base and J by 5 bases, 5 bases remained unmatched. CDR3: CASSLGDGLAGDEQYV. CDR3 bases: TGTGCCAGCAGCTTAGGGGACGGACTAGCGGGAGACGAGCAGTACGTC.

The chain uses TRBV10-3 and TRBJ1-1; unclear D gene. Germline-derived CDR1 and CDR2 are ENHRY and SYGVKD. This CDR3 spans 12 amino acids. Trimming took off 6 bases at V and 2 bases at J, with 7 bases between the two ends. The CDR3 loop is CAIRHSNTEAFF. The CDR3 region has the DNA TGTGCCATCAGGCACAGTAACACTGAAGCTTTCTTT.

This CDR3 reads CASASGTLNTGELFF. CDR3 in DNA: TGTGCCAGTGCCTCCGGGACCTTGAACACCGGGGAGCTGTTTTTT. The chain links TRBV9 to TRBJ2-2; D assignment may be TRBD1 or TRBD2 (5 bases each). Germline CDR1 and CDR2: SGDLS and YYNGEE. V lost 8 bases to trimming and J lost 1 base, with 15 bases between them. The CDR3 totals 15 residues.

The chain employs TRBV19 and TRBJ1-1; TRBD1 matches at 8 bases. Germline trimming cut 6 bases from V and 1 base from J; bases unmatched to any gene: 13. The CDR3 loop spans 17 amino acids. Germline V gene data show CDR1 as LNHDA and CDR2 as SQIVND (reference sequence). CDR3 loop: CASSHATGVLKNTEAFF. The CDR3 DNA follows: TGTGCCAGTAGCCATGCGACAGGGGTCCTCAAGAACACTGAAGCTTTCTTT.

The chain links TRBV3-1 (or the pseudogene TRBV3-2) to TRBJ2-5; perhaps D is TRBD1 or TRBD2 (5 bases each). The CDR3 consists of 17 residues. Germline CDR1 is LGHDT and CDR2 is YNNKEL (reference sequence). Trimming stripped 3 bases from V and 4 bases from J, with 21 bases between. The CDR3 region is CASSHTPGTQKRETQYF. The CDR3 DNA reads as TGTGCCAGCAGCCATACCCCTGGGACCCAAAAAAGAGAGACCCAGTACTTC.

The chain links TRBV10-3 to TRBJ1-1, with a possible D match to TRBD1 (6 bases). The germline V gene has CDR1 ENHRY and CDR2 SYGVKD. This CDR3 region has 15 residues. V dropped 1 base and J dropped 5 bases, with 14 bases sitting between them. The CDR3 nucleotides read TGTGCCATCAGTGAGTTCGAGGGGGGAGGGACTGAAGCTTTCTTT. Translation: CAISEFEGGGTEAFF.

This chain links TRBV14 with TRBJ2-1; TRBD2 matches at 11 bases. V dropped 2 bases and J dropped 6; count of bases not matched to a gene: 6. From germline, CDR1 is SGHDN and CDR2 FVKESK. This CDR3 comprises 16 residues. The CDR3 here is CASSQLAGGPGNEQFF. The DNA for the CDR3 is TGTGCCAGCAGCCAATTAGCGGGAGGGCCCGGCAATGAGCAGTTCTTC.

V usage is TRBV28 and J usage is TRBJ1-1; TRBD1 aligns across 8 bases. The CDR3 is made up of 13 amino acids. CDR1 and CDR2 from the germline V gene are MDHEN and SYDVKM. Trimming cost V 7 bases and J 10 bases; bases outside gene matches: 11. The CDR3 region is CASILQGASGAFF. CDR3 DNA sequence: TGTGCCAGCATATTGCAGGGGGCGTCCGGAGCTTTCTTT. The full variable domain, rest sourced from reference TRBV28 and TRBJ1-1, is DVKVTQSSRYLVKRTGEKVFLECVQDMDHENMFWYRQDPGLGLRLIYFSYDVKMKEKGDIPEGYSVSREKKERFSLILESASTNQTSMYLCASILQGASGAFFGQGTRLTVV.

The V and J genes are TRBV5-4 and TRBJ2-3, with D possibly being TRBD1 (6 bases). Looked up from germline, CDR1 is SGHNT and CDR2 is YYREEE (reference sequence). Trimming took 4 bases from V and 2 from J, leaving 17 bases between them. The CDR3 has 16 amino acids. The CDR3 DNA sequence: TGTGCCAGCAGCCCGCTCCGGGACATTCACACAGATACGCAGTATTTT. Its protein product is CASSPLRDIHTDTQYF.

The gene calls are TRBV27 and TRBJ2-4, with D perhaps matching TRBD1 or TRBD2 (5 bases each). V lost 6 bases to trimming and J lost 5 bases, with 14 bases between them. CDR3 length: 14 amino acids. The germline V gene encodes CDR1 MNHEY and CDR2 SMNVEV (reference sequence). The CDR3 sequence: CASRSTGTENIQYF. In DNA, the CDR3 is TGTGCCAGCAGGAGTACCGGGACCGAAAACATTCAGTACTTC.

The chain combines TRBV19 with TRBJ1-1; TRBD1 is a possible D gene (6 bases). This CDR3 is 11 amino acids long. Germline values: CDR1 LNHDA, CDR2 SQIVND (reference sequence). V lost 7 bases and J lost 6, with 9 bases in between. CDR3 sequence: CASKNRAEAFF. The DNA of the CDR3 is TGTGCCAGTAAGAACAGGGCTGAAGCTTTCTTT.